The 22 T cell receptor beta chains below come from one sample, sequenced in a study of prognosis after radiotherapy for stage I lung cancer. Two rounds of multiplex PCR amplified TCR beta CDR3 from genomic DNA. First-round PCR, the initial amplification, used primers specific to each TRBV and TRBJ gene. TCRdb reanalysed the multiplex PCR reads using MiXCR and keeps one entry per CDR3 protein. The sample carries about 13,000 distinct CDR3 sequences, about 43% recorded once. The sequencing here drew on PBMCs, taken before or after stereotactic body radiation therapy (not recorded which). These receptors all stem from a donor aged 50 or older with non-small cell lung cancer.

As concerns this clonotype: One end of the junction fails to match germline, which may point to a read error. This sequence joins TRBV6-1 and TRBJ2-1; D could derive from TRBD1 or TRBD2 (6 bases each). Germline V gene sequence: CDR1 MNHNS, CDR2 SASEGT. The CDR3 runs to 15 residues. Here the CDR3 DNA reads TGTGCCAGCAGGGAAGGGGGGCTCCCCTACAATGAGCAGTTCTTC. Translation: CASREGGLPYNEQFF.

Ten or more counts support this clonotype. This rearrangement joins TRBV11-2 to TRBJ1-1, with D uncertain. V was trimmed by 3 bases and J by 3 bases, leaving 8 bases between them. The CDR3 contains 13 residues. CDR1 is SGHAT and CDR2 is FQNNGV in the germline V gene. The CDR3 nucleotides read TGTGCCAGCAGCTTCAGCAGTGACACTGAAGCTTTCTTT. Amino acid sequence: CASSFSSDTEAFF.

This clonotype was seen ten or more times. The chain's CDR3 is CASSKRTSGGNEQFF. DNA of the CDR3: TGCGCCAGCAGCAAACGGACTAGCGGGGGTAATGAGCAGTTCTTC. The genes are TRBV5-1 and TRBJ2-1; 13 bases fit TRBD2. With 4 bases clipped from V and 7 bases from J, the junction kept 5 bases outside the gene matches. This CDR3 has 15 residues. In germline, CDR1 is SGHRS, CDR2 YFSETQ.

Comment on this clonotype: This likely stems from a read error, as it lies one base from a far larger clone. The CDR3 nucleotides read TGTGCCACCAATGATTTTCGGACAGGGCTTCAGTTCTTC. As protein: CATNDFRTGLQFF. This chain connects TRBV24-1 to TRBJ2-5; TRBD1 matches 8 bases. The closer fit of TRBJ2-1 to the DNA end suggests the J call may be wrong. The length of the CDR3 is 13 residues. CDR1 is KGHDR and CDR2 is SFDVKD in the germline V gene.

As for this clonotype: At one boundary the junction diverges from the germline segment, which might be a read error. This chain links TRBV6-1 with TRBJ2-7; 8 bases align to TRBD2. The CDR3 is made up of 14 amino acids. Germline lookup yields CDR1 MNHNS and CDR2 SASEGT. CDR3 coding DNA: TGCCCCAGCAGTTCTCCGGGAGGGGACTACGAGCAGTACTTC. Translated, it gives CPSSSPGGDYEQYF.

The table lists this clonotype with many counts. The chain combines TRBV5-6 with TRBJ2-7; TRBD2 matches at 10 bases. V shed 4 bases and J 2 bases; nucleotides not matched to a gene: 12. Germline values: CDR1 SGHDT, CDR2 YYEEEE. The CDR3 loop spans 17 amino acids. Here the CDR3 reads CASSLSRIAGGTYEQYF. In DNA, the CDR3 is TGTGCCAGCAGCCTTTCTAGGATAGCGGGGGGAACCTACGAGCAGTACTTC. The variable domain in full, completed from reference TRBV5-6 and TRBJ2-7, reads DAGVTQSPTHLIKTRGQQVTLRCSPKSGHDTVSWYQQALGQGPQFIFQYYEEEERQRGNFPDRFSGHQFPNYSSELNVNALLLGDSALYLCASSLSRIAGGTYEQYFGPGTRLTVT.

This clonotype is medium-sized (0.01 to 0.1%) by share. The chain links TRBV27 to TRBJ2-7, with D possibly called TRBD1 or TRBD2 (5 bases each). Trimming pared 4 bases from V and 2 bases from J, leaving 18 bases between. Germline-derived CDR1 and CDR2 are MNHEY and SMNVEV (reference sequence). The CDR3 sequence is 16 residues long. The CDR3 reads CASSSTSGTLTYEQYF. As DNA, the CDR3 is TGTGCCAGCAGTTCCACCTCCGGGACCCTTACCTACGAGCAGTACTTC.

The CDR3 DNA sequence: TGTGCCACCAGCAGAGAACAGGGGTTAAACAATCAGCCCCAGCATTTT. Amino acids: CATSREQGLNNQPQHF. V is TRBV15 and J is TRBJ1-5; 7 nucleotides align to TRBD1. The CDR3 covers 16 residues. Germline CDR1 LNHNV, CDR2 YYDKDF (reference sequence). With 0 bases clipped from V and 3 bases from J, the junction kept 5 bases outside the gene matches.

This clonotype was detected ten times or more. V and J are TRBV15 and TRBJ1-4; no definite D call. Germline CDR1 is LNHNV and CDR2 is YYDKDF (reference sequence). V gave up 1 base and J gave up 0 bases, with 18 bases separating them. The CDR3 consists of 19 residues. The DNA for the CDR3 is TGTGCCACCAGCAGAGGTGCCCTAGGGCCCCAAGCAACTAATGAAAAACTGTTTTTT. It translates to CATSRGALGPQATNEKLFF.

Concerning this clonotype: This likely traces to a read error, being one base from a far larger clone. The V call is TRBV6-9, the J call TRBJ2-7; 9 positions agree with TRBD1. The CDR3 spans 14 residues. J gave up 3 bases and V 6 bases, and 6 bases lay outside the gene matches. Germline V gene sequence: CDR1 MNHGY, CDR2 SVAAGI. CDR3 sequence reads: CASRGTGRHYEQYF. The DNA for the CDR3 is TGTGCCAGCAGGGGGACAGGGCGGCACTACGAGCAGTACTTC.

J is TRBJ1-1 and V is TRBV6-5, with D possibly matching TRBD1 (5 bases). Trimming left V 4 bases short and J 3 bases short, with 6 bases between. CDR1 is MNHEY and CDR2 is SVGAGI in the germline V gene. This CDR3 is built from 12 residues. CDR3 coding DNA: TGTGCCAGCAGTTGGGGGTACACTGAAGCTTTCTTT. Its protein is CASSWGYTEAFF.

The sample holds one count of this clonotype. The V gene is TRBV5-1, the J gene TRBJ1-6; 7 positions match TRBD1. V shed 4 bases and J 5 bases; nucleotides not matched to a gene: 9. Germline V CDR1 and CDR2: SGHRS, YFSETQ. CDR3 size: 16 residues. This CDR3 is CASSRAGDRNNSPLHF. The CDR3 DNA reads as TGCGCCAGCAGCCGTGCCGGGGACAGAAATAATTCACCCCTCCACTTT.

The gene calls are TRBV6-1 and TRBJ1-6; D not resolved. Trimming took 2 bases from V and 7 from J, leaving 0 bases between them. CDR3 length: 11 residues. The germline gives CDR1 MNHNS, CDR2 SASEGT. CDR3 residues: CASSENSPLHF. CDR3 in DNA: TGTGCCAGCAGTGAAAATTCACCCCTCCACTTT.

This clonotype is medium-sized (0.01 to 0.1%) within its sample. CDR3 sequence reads: CASSPAGAHYEQYF. The CDR3 bases are TGTGCCAGCAGTCCGGCAGGGGCCCACTACGAGCAGTACTTC. The chain links TRBV27 to TRBJ2-7; D is perhaps TRBD1 (6 bases). Trimming left V 5 bases short and J 3 bases short, with 14 bases between. The CDR3 runs 14 residues. Germline values: CDR1 MNHEY, CDR2 SMNVEV (reference sequence).

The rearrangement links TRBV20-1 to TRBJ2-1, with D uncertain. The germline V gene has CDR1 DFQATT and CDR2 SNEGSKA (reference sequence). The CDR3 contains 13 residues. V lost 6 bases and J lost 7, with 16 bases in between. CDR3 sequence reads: CSATLIGSNEQFF. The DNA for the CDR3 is TGCAGTGCCACCCTTATAGGGTCGAATGAGCAGTTCTTC.

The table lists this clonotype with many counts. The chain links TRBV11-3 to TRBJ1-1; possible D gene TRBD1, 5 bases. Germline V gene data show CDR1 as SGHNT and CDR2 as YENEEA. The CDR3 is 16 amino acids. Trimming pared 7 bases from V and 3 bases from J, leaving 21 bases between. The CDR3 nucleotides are TGTGCCAGCACCATACCGCCGGGGCACGAAGACACTGAAGCTTTCTTT. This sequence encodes CASTIPPGHEDTEAFF.

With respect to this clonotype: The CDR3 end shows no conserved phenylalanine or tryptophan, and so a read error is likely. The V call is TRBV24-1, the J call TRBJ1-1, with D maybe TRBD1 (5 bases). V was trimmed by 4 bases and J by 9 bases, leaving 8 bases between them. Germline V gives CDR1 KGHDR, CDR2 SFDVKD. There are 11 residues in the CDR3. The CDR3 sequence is CATSDGTQAFL. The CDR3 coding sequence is TGTGCCACCAGTGACGGGACGCAAGCTTTCCTT.

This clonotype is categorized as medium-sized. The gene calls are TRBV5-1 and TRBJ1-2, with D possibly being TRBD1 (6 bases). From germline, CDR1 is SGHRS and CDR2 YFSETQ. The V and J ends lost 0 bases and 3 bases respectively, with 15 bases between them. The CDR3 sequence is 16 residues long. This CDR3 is CASSLAEGGGHYGYTF. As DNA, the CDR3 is TGCGCCAGCAGCTTGGCCGAAGGGGGGGGTCACTATGGCTACACCTTC. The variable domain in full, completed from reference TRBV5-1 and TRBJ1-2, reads KAGVTQTPRYLIKTRGQQVTLSCSPISGHRSVSWYQQTPGQGLQFLFEYFSETQRNKGNFPGRFSGRQFSNSRSEMNVSTLELGDSALYLCASSLAEGGGHYGYTFGSGTRLTVV.

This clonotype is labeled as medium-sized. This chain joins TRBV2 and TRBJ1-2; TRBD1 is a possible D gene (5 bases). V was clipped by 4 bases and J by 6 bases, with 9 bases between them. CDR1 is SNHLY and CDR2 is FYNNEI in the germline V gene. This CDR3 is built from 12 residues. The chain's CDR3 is CASSADINGYTF. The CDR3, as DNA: TGTGCCAGCAGTGCGGACATTAATGGCTACACCTTC.

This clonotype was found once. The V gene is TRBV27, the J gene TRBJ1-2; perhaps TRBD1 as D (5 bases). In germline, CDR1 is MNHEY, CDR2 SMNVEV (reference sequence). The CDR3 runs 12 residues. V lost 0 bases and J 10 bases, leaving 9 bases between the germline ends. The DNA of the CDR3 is TGTGCCAGCAGTTTATCGGGGGATGTCTACACCTTC. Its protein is CASSLSGDVYTF.

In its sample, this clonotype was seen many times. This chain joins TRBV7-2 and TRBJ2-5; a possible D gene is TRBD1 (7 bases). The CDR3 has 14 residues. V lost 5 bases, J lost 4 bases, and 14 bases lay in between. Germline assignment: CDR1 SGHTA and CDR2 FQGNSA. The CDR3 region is CASSRSRGVETQYF. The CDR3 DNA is TGTGCCAGCAGCCGTTCCAGGGGGGTAGAGACCCAGTACTTC.

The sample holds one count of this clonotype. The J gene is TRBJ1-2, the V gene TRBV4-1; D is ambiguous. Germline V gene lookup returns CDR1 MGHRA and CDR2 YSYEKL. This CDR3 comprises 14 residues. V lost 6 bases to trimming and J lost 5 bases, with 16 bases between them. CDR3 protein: CASSQKGASYGYTF. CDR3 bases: TGCGCCAGCAGTCAGAAGGGCGCTAGTTATGGCTACACCTTC.